These T cell receptor beta chains were read from a single sample in a study of shared clonotypes between healthy human individuals. Method: immunoSEQ multiplex PCR; TCRdb's copy keeps in-frame clones and lacks some. The sample consists of 950,000 to 1,300,000 clones, around 74% of them appearing once. Sequenced input: memory CD4+ T cells sorted from blood. All receptors come from a man in his late teens or twenties in good health. Both conserved end residues are part of each CDR3. Fields, in order: V gene, J gene, CDR3 protein.

v_gene: TRBV11-3; j_gene: TRBJ2-3; CDR3aa: CASSAGHLTDTQYF
v_gene: TRBV10-3; j_gene: TRBJ1-5; CDR3aa: CAIRGTYNQPQHF
v_gene: TRBV2; j_gene: TRBJ2-3; CDR3aa: CASSVTAGGGTDTQYF
v_gene: TRBV28; j_gene: TRBJ1-5; CDR3aa: CASSRTQQGNQPQHF
v_gene: TRBV7-2; j_gene: TRBJ2-7; CDR3aa: CASSPFWGGPSEQYF
v_gene: TRBV2; j_gene: TRBJ2-7; CDR3aa: CASRGWAYEQYF
v_gene: TRBV7-6; j_gene: TRBJ2-5; CDR3aa: CASSLNRGETQYF
v_gene: TRBV11-2; j_gene: TRBJ2-3; CDR3aa: CASSLGASGMADTQYF
v_gene: TRBV9; j_gene: TRBJ2-2; CDR3aa: CASSSEFSGKRVGELFF
v_gene: TRBV6-5; j_gene: TRBJ1-1; CDR3aa: CASSYSGQTNTEAFF
v_gene: TRBV4-1; j_gene: TRBJ1-2; CDR3aa: CASSQDRWGGNYGYTF
v_gene: TRBV6-5; j_gene: TRBJ2-2; CDR3aa: CASSSEGGSGELFF
v_gene: TRBV5-1; j_gene: TRBJ2-7; CDR3aa: CASSLSSPYEQYF
v_gene: TRBV7-2; j_gene: TRBJ2-3; CDR3aa: CASSLSSGGSAGTQYF
v_gene: TRBV19; j_gene: TRBJ1-5; CDR3aa: CASLPGHGNQPQHF
v_gene: TRBV11-2; j_gene: TRBJ2-1; CDR3aa: CASSFSGGEQFF
v_gene: TRBV6-5; j_gene: TRBJ1-6; CDR3aa: CASSYSSGTGGSPLHF
v_gene: TRBV6-1; j_gene: TRBJ2-3; CDR3aa: CASSRDDTQYF
v_gene: TRBV9; j_gene: TRBJ2-7; CDR3aa: CASSQETASYEQYF
v_gene: TRBV4-1; j_gene: TRBJ2-7; CDR3aa: CASSQGRLAGNLPLSYEQYF
v_gene: TRBV11-3; j_gene: TRBJ1-2; CDR3aa: CASSFAGTYGYTF
v_gene: TRBV16; j_gene: TRBJ1-1; CDR3aa: CASSQSVGALRAFF
v_gene: TRBV2; j_gene: TRBJ2-1; CDR3aa: CASSRKREGNEQFF
v_gene: TRBV7-3; j_gene: TRBJ2-7; CDR3aa: CASSPNRDSPYEQYF
v_gene: TRBV18; j_gene: TRBJ2-1; CDR3aa: CASSPGQDIRKMSKFF
v_gene: TRBV19; j_gene: TRBJ2-7; CDR3aa: CASSPRTGHYEQYF
v_gene: TRBV30; j_gene: TRBJ1-2; CDR3aa: CAWTPSSGRRSNYGYTF
v_gene: TRBV9; j_gene: TRBJ1-2; CDR3aa: CASARQGATVGYTF
v_gene: TRBV19; j_gene: TRBJ2-7; CDR3aa: CASSIGSSYEQYF
v_gene: TRBV5-1; j_gene: TRBJ2-3; CDR3aa: CASSSTSGTDTQYF
v_gene: TRBV11-2; j_gene: TRBJ1-3; CDR3aa: CASSLGQGAYGNTIYF
v_gene: TRBV6-5; j_gene: TRBJ2-1; CDR3aa: CASRRTGTNDEQFF
v_gene: TRBV5-1; j_gene: TRBJ1-1; CDR3aa: CASSSGQGNTEAFF
v_gene: TRBV7-2; j_gene: TRBJ2-3; CDR3aa: CASSFAGGIRGADTQYF
v_gene: TRBV28; j_gene: TRBJ2-7; CDR3aa: CASSLSAGTGVYEQYF
v_gene: TRBV10-1; j_gene: TRBJ2-3; CDR3aa: CASSEFLASGRVSTDTQYF
v_gene: TRBV6-1; j_gene: TRBJ2-7; CDR3aa: CASSEVNRGGLGEQYF
v_gene: TRBV5-1; j_gene: TRBJ2-7; CDR3aa: CASSLMGLAVNSYEQYF
v_gene: TRBV29-1; j_gene: TRBJ2-7; CDR3aa: CSVGIGGGSYEQYF
v_gene: TRBV20-1; j_gene: TRBJ1-6; CDR3aa: CSARIPQVLHF
v_gene: TRBV5-1; j_gene: TRBJ2-5; CDR3aa: CASPPVKVQETQYF
v_gene: TRBV5-6; j_gene: TRBJ1-4; CDR3aa: CASSMEVGEKLFF
v_gene: TRBV19; j_gene: TRBJ2-7; CDR3aa: CASSIRLSSYEQYF
v_gene: TRBV4-1; j_gene: TRBJ2-1; CDR3aa: CASSQDSRTSGRAAQFF
v_gene: TRBV18; j_gene: TRBJ1-5; CDR3aa: CASSPGSNQPQHF
v_gene: TRBV7-2; j_gene: TRBJ2-1; CDR3aa: CASSLSILNEQFF
v_gene: TRBV5-1; j_gene: TRBJ2-5; CDR3aa: CASSLAGSQETQYF
v_gene: TRBV11-3; j_gene: TRBJ1-1; CDR3aa: CASSFSPNTEAFF